A single T cell receptor (beta chain) is shown here with its context. No cognate antigen has been identified for it. Within one base of it there is no much larger clone, and no base qualities were kept. Enrolling through a virtual design, the prospective study's participants ranged in age from roughly 18 to 89 years and lived across some 23 United States geographic areas. In the prospective study, participants were assigned to cohorts based on the clinical history participants reported in a screening survey and a study questionnaire. In the prospective study, mobile phlebotomists collected whole blood, serum and a nasopharyngeal or oropharyngeal swab from each participant. Over a roughly 2-month period, participants in the prospective study had the option of providing additional blood draws and questionnaires. Blood samples from the prospective study were shipped frozen or at room temperature prior to DNA extraction.

TCRbeta CDR3 regions were amplified from genomic DNA using the immunoSEQ Assay, a bias-controlled multiplex PCR. The study's own analysis went as follows. The number of nucleated cells in each sample was estimated from the amplification of reference gene primers within the assay. To quantify the absolute abundance of each unique TCRbeta CDR3 rearrangement, sequence reads were collapsed and filtered. For each sample, productive Simpson clonality was calculated as the square root of Simpson's diversity index over productive rearrangements. Sourced from immuneACCESS, this table was stored by TCRdb with only in-frame sequences that have V and J called. A share of the clones is absent; for the studies checked, an unresolved V gene accounts for under half, and the remainder has no known explanation. D and trimming were read from the DNA, whereas the V and J calls and clone size are those reported in that table. The sample data list around 250,000 clones, and almost 85% of these were observed just once. The biggest ten clones account for approximately 9.1% of the sample.

The junction carries 25 bases between V and J, which are trimmed by 3 bases and 4 bases respectively. The CDR3 starts with the cysteine, ends with the phenylalanine, and has 19 residues. The only DNA kept is the CDR3, 57 bases in frame from the first base. CDR1 and CDR2 are read off the germline V gene (reference sequence) as SGHNT and YYREEE. The sample originates from a study of blood T cell repertoires in COVID-19 (dated by TCRdb to 2019 to 2021). Background for the entire study: Samples covering the acute and convalescent phases of COVID-19 were provided by collaborators in the United States, Italy and Spain. The prospective study material was composed of cDNA or gDNA derived from T cells, B-cell-depleted T cells, or PBMCs. The dataset comprised deeply sampled blood TCRbeta repertoires from subjects exposed to, actively infected with, or recovered from COVID-19. A freely available public database, intended as a resource for researchers studying the immune response to SARS-CoV-2, is where the repertoires were released. The samples were drawn from the first 160 participants of the ongoing ImmuneRACE study and from some 1,300 subjects provided by 6 global collaborators. A de-identified subject ID, COVID-19 status, age in years and sex were almost always included in the sample metadata. Where available, HLA class I and class II types were obtained from metadata supplied by the sample provider rather than from assay-based typing.

General study outcomes and caveats: The amount of clinical and demographic metadata varied by source and participant and was provided uncurated.

The clonotype comes from a woman between 50 and 59 years old with acute COVID-19. The sequence joins TRBV5-4 to TRBJ2-2, and TRBD2 may be the D gene, going by 6 matching bases. The specimen sequenced was PBMCs or T cells enriched from blood (not recorded which). At the DNA level, the sequence is TGTGCCAGCAGCTCCCTGGGCGGGGCTCGAGGTCGTGGCACCGGGGAGCTGTTTTTT. Translated, this gives CASSSLGGARGRGTGELFF. The variable domain in full, with residues beyond the CDR3 obtained from the reference TRBV5-4 and TRBJ2-2 genes, is ETGVTQSPTHLIKTRGQQVTLRCSSQSGHNTVSWYQQALGQGPQFIFQYYREEENGRGNFPPRFSGLQFPNYSSELNVNALELDDSALYLCASSSLGGARGRGTGELFFGEGSRLTVL.